The subject of this entry is one TCR beta chain. The sample is drawn from a study of blood T cell repertoires in COVID-19. The repertoire was sequenced with immunoSEQ multiplex PCR; TCRdb's copy has only in-frame clones and lacks some. The sample lists about 120,000 clones, about 81% occurring once. Germline V CDR1 and CDR2: LNHDA, SQIVND (reference sequence). This CDR3 spans 15 amino acids. The V and J ends lost 5 bases and 0 bases, in that order; junction bases with no gene match: 6. This chain uses TRBV19 with TRBJ1-1, with 7 bases that match TRBD1. Sequencing used peripheral blood. The sequence derives from a man between 65 and 85 years old with acute or convalescent COVID-19. The CDR3 reads CASSRDRTMNTEAFF. The DNA of the CDR3 is TGTGCCAGTAGTCGGGACAGAACCATGAACACTGAAGCTTTCTTT.